The source of this T cell receptor beta chain is a study of human T cells and chemical hapten exposure. On this clonotype itself: Its antigen is not identified.

Between the trimmed V and J ends, which lost 7 bases and 5 bases, there was a span of 17 bases. Germline V CDR1 and CDR2: SQVTM, ANQGSEA. The CDR3 sequence is 13 residues long. General study findings and limits: Sensitizing with DPC caused no change in TCRs above 1 in 1000 frequency.

Documented time point: patch test 2, 6 weeks after DPC sensitization. Treatment meaning: therapeutic diphenylcyclopropenone sensitization with weekly scalp DPC. It was from unfractionated whole blood that total RNA was extracted. MiXCR, applied by TCRdb to the RACE reads, yields one record per CDR3 protein. Among roughly 50,000 distinct CDR3 sequences listed, 9.5% to 10% were seen once. The chain joins TRBV29-1 to TRBJ1-1; tentatively, D is TRBD1 (6 bases). Here the sequenced sample was whole blood, taken in connection with sensitization to the hapten diphenylcyclopropenone (DPC). This receptor was obtained from a woman aged 45-65 years with alopecia areata. Some clones in this sample may be carry-over from other donors' samples. CDR3 protein: CSAPGQSHTEAFF. For the CDR3, the DNA is TGCAGCGCCCCGGGACAATCGCATACTGAAGCTTTCTTT.